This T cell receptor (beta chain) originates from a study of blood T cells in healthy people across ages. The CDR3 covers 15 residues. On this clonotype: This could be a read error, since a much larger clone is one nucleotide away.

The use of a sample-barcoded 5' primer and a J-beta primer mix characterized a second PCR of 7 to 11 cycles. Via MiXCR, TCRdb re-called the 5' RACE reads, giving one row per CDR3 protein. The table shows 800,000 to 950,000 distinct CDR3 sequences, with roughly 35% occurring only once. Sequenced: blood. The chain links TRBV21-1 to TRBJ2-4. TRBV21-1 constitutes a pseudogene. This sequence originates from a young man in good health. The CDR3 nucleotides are TGTGCCAGCAGCAAAGATGCCCTAGCCAAAAACAATCAGTACTTC. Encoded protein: CASSKDALAKNNQYF.